A single sample gave rise to the 18 T cell receptor beta chains below, sequenced in a study of blood T cells in healthy people across ages. It was with a sample-barcoded 5' primer and a J-beta primer mix that a second PCR of about 6 to 11 cycles was run. A single record per CDR3 protein comes from TCRdb applying MiXCR to the 5' RACE reads. The sample carries around 1,800,000 distinct CDR3 sequences, about 39% recorded once. What was sequenced was blood. All receptors derive from a human donor in good health.

This sequence joins TRBV7-2 and TRBJ1-6; maybe TRBD1 (5 bases). Germline CDR1 reads SGHTA; CDR2 reads FQGNSA. Trimming took 5 bases from V and 11 from J, leaving 16 bases between them. The length of the CDR3 is 14 residues. Here the CDR3 reads CASSPLGGRAPLHF. Here the CDR3 DNA reads TGTGCCAGCAGCCCCCTGGGGGGTAGGGCACCCCTCCACTTT.

This clonotype appeared a few times. This chain links TRBV3-1 with TRBJ2-1; perhaps D is TRBD1 or TRBD2 (5 bases each). The CDR3 sequence is 16 residues long. CDR1 LGHDT and CDR2 YNNKEL come from the germline V gene (reference sequence). V dropped 4 bases and J dropped 0 bases, with 13 bases sitting between them. The CDR3 DNA is TGTGCCAGCAGCCCCCGGGGCTACAGCTCCTACAATGAGCAGTTCTTC. Translated: CASSPRGYSSYNEQFF.

Here the CDR3 DNA reads TGCAGTGCTAGTCTTCTCAATCAGGGGGGTGACTATGGCTACACCTTC. Amino acids: CSASLLNQGGDYGYTF. The chain couples TRBV20-1 to TRBJ1-2, with 7 bases aligning to TRBD1. This CDR3 contains 16 residues. With 3 bases clipped from V and 3 bases from J, the junction kept 13 bases outside the gene matches. Germline assignment: CDR1 DFQATT and CDR2 SNEGSKA (reference sequence).

A few counts support this clonotype. The genes are TRBV2 and TRBJ2-7, with a tentative D call TRBD1 (6 bases). V dropped 7 bases and J dropped 2 bases, with 15 bases sitting between them. Germline CDR1 is SNHLY and CDR2 is FYNNEI. This CDR3 is 14 amino acids long. This CDR3 reads CASIFGTPPYEQYF. CDR3 DNA: TGTGCCAGCATTTTCGGGACACCCCCCTACGAGCAGTACTTC.

The chain links TRBV13 to TRBJ2-1, with TRBD2 as a possible D gene (7 bases). Germline V gene data show CDR1 as PRHDT and CDR2 as FYEKMQ (reference sequence). With 8 bases removed from V and 8 bases from J, the gap between germline ends came to 22 bases. The CDR3 totals 15 residues. The DNA of the CDR3 is TGTGCCAGCCAGCTAGGGGGGGATTTAATGGATGAGCAGTTCTTC. As protein: CASQLGGDLMDEQFF.

The rearrangement links TRBV9 to TRBJ1-5, with D maybe TRBD1 (6 bases). Germline CDR1 and CDR2: SGDLS and YYNGEE. The CDR3 has 14 amino acids. The V and J ends lost 3 bases and 7 bases respectively, with 14 bases between them. The DNA for the CDR3 is TGTGCCAGCAGCGAACAGGGAGTTGGGCAGCCCCAGCATTTT. Its protein is CASSEQGVGQPQHF.

The chain combines TRBV27 with TRBJ1-5; D is uncertain. The CDR3 totals 18 residues. CDR1 is MNHEY, CDR2 SMNVEV, per germline (reference sequence). Between the trimmed V and J ends, which lost 2 bases and 2 bases, there was a span of 19 bases. CDR3 nucleotide sequence: TGTGCCAGCAGTTTAGTAGCTTATCAAGCCCTGGGCAATCAGCCCCAGCATTTT. Its translation: CASSLVAYQALGNQPQHF.

V usage is TRBV7-6 and J usage is TRBJ1-2, with a tentative D call TRBD1 (6 bases). Deletions cut 4 bases from V and 6 bases from J, with 18 bases between. From germline, CDR1 is SGHVS and CDR2 FNYEAQ. The CDR3 contains 15 residues. The CDR3 protein is CASSSSGHGRNGYTF. CDR3 DNA: TGTGCCAGCAGCTCGTCGGGACACGGACGAAATGGCTACACCTTC.

This clonotype was counted a single time. An end of the junction differs from the germline gene, which may be a read error. The chain combines TRBV12-3 or TRBV12-4 with TRBJ2-3; unclear D gene. The CDR3 has 13 residues. In DNA form, the CDR3 reads TGTGCCAGCAGCATTAGGAGCACAGATGCGCAGTATTTT. Translating gives CASSIRSTDAQYF.

The V gene is TRBV7-9, the J gene TRBJ1-2; tentatively, D is TRBD1 (5 bases). The ends were cut back, 1 base at V and 9 bases at J, with 18 bases in the middle. The CDR3 is 15 residues long. Germline CDR1 reads SEHNR; CDR2 reads FQNEAQ (reference sequence). The CDR3 reads CASSLGAGGWESYTF. The CDR3 nucleotides read TGTGCCAGCAGCTTAGGAGCCGGGGGTTGGGAGAGCTACACCTTC.

The chain has TRBV4-1 and TRBJ1-4; D is unclear. The CDR3 is 16 residues long. CDR1 is MGHRA and CDR2 is YSYEKL in the germline V gene. V was shortened by 4 bases and J by 14 bases, with 26 bases between the two germline ends. The CDR3 sequence: CASSPSVVGHRKGLFF. Written as DNA, the CDR3 is TGCGCCAGCAGCCCCTCGGTGGTTGGGCACCGGAAAGGGCTGTTTTTT.

This chain connects TRBV20-1 to TRBJ2-4; D is perhaps TRBD2 (6 bases). The tail of the sequence fits TRBJ2-7 better, so the J call may be wrong. CDR1 and CDR2 from the germline V gene are DFQATT and SNEGSKA (reference sequence). The CDR3 covers 12 residues. Here the CDR3 reads CSALAAAYEQYF. CDR3 bases: TGCAGTGCCTTAGCGGCAGCCTACGAGCAGTACTTC.

There are a few counts of this clonotype. The J gene is TRBJ2-1, the V gene TRBV5-1, with TRBD2 matching 9 bases. Germline CDR1 SGHRS, CDR2 YFSETQ. Losses at the gene ends were 6 bases for V and 8 bases for J; bases not matched to a gene: 9. The CDR3 contains 14 residues. In DNA form, the CDR3 reads TGCGCCAGCATGATAGCGGGGGTAAGGGATGAGCAGTTCTTC. It specifies CASMIAGVRDEQFF.

V and J are TRBV7-9 and TRBJ1-4; no clear D gene. The V end lost 3 bases, the J end lost 8 bases, and 13 bases lay between the germline ends. Germline V gene sequence: CDR1 SEHNR, CDR2 FQNEAQ (reference sequence). This CDR3 contains 14 residues. CDR3 loop: CASSFIEVDEKLFF. The CDR3 coding sequence is TGTGCCAGCAGCTTCATAGAGGTCGACGAAAAACTGTTTTTT.

This clonotype was seen more than once but under ten times. The rearrangement links TRBV7-2 to TRBJ1-2; 8 nucleotides align to TRBD1. The V and J ends lost 1 base and 3 bases, in that order; junction bases with no gene match: 4. This CDR3 is 15 amino acids long. Germline loops: CDR1 SGHTA, CDR2 FQGNSA. The CDR3, as DNA: TGTGCCAGCAGCTTAGGACGGACAGGGTACTATGGCTACACCTTC. Amino acid sequence: CASSLGRTGYYGYTF.

This clonotype appeared a few times. The chain couples TRBV7-2 to TRBJ2-1; possibly TRBD2 for D (5 bases). CDR1 and CDR2 (germline): SGHTA, FQGNSA. Trimming pared 5 bases from V and 7 bases from J, leaving 15 bases between. This CDR3 contains 14 residues. CDR3 sequence: CASSTNPEGNEQFF. CDR3 in DNA: TGTGCCAGCAGCACAAATCCCGAGGGAAATGAGCAGTTCTTC.

The rearrangement uses TRBV6-2 or TRBV6-3 and TRBJ2-1; either TRBD1 or TRBD2 may supply D (5 bases each). With the DNA end fitting TRBJ2-7 better, the J assignment may be wrong. CDR3 length: 16 amino acids. CDR1 is MNHEY, CDR2 SVGEGT, per germline. CDR3 in amino acids: CASSYSPGRQSYEQYF. CDR3 coding DNA: TGTGCCAGCAGTTACTCCCCGGGACGCCAATCCTACGAGCAGTACTTC.

About this clonotype: It may be a read error: a sequence one base away is much more abundant. This chain connects TRBV4-3 to TRBJ1-2; weak D call: TRBD1 (6 bases). The CDR3 contains 16 residues. CDR1 and CDR2 (germline): LGHNA, YSLEER. CDR3 DNA: TGCGCCAGCTGCCAAGAACGGGGGCGGGGGTACTATGGCTACACCTTC. Translation: CASCQERGRGYYGYTF.